This TCR beta chain was retrieved from a study of T cell repertoires in cytomegalovirus infection. Overall study: Shared public TCR beta signatures pointed to both CMV infection and a matching HLA type. Study results and limitations: Clonotype analysis showed dominance of the ex vivo response by HLA-C-restricted CMV-specific TCR beta clonotypes. Pooled public TCR beta family frequency picked out CMV carriers with the relevant HLA.

This clonotype has a handful of counts. Its cognate antigen is unknown. V was shortened by 2 bases and J by 2 bases, with 15 bases between the two germline ends. CDR3 size: 16 residues. CDR1 and CDR2 from the germline V gene are MNHNY and SVGAGI (reference sequence). MiXCR, applied by TCRdb to the reads, yields one record per CDR3 protein. In the table there are 350,000 to 550,000 distinct CDR3 sequences, 30% to 40% of which are singletons. The sequenced sample consisted of PBMCs. This TCR came from a human donor in good health (CMV status not recorded). Some clones in this sample may be carry-over from other donors' samples. The chain has TRBV6-6 and TRBJ1-1, with D possibly being TRBD1 (5 bases). CDR3 sequence (DNA): TGTGCCAGCAGTTACGGCCCCGGGACGGTAAACACTGAAGCTTTCTTT. This translates into CASSYGPGTVNTEAFF.